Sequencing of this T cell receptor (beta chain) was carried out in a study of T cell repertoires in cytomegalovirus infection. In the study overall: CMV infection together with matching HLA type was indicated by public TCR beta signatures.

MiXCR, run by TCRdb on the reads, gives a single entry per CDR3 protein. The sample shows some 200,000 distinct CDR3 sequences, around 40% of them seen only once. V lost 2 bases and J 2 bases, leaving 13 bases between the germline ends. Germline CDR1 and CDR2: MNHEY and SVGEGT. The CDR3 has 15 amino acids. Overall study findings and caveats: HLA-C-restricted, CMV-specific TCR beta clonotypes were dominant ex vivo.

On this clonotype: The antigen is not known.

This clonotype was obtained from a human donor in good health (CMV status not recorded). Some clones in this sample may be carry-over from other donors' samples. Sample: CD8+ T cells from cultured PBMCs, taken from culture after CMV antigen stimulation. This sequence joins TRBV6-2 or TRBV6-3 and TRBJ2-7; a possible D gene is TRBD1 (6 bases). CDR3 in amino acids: CASSYPADSAYEQYF. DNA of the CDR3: TGTGCCAGCAGTTACCCAGCGGACAGCGCCTACGAGCAGTACTTC.